The clone carrying this T cell receptor (beta chain) was seen once. This sample was taken from a study of blood T cell repertoires in COVID-19. In the authors' workflow: Amplification of reference gene primers was used by the study to estimate nucleated cell counts. Assay: immunoSEQ multiplex PCR; the TCRdb copy retains only in-frame clones and omits some. The D gene and trimming were derived from the DNA, and the V and J assignments and clone size from that table. The table includes about 250,000 clones, around 90% detected once. There are 18 residues in the CDR3. V shed 8 bases and J 5 bases; nucleotides not matched to a gene: 15. The germline V gene encodes CDR1 MNHEY and CDR2 SMNVEV (reference sequence).

The material sequenced was peripheral blood. The chain links TRBV27 to TRBJ2-5; 15 bases align to TRBD2. The clonotype originates from a woman between 40 and 50 years old who had recovered from COVID-19. CDR3 protein: CASALGLAGGPNVETQYF. CDR3 in DNA: TGTGCCAGCGCCCTCGGACTAGCGGGAGGGCCCAATGTGGAGACCCAGTACTTC.